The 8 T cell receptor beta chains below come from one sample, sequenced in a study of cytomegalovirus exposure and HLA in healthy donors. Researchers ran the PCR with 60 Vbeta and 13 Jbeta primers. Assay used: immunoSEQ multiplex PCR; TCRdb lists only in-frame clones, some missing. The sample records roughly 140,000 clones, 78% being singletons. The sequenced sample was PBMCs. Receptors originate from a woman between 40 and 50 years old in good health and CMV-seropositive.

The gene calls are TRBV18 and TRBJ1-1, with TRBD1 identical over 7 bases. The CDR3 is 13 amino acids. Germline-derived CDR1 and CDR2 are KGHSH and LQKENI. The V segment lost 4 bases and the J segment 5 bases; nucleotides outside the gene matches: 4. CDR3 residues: CASSQGAQTEAFF. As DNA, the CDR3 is TGTGCCAGCTCACAGGGGGCGCAGACTGAAGCTTTCTTT. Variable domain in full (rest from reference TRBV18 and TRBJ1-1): NAGVMQNPRHLVRRRGQEARLRCSPMKGHSHVYWYRQLPEEGLKFMVYLQKENIIDESGMPKERFSAEFPKEGPSILRIQQVVRGDSAAYFCASSQGAQTEAFFGQGTRLTVV.

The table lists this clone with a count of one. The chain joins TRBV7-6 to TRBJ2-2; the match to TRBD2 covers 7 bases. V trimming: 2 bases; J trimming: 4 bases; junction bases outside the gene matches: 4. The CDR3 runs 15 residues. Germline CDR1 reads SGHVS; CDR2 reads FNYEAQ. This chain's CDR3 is CASSLIAGATGELFF. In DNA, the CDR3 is TGTGCCAGCAGCTTAATTGCGGGAGCCACCGGGGAGCTGTTTTTT.

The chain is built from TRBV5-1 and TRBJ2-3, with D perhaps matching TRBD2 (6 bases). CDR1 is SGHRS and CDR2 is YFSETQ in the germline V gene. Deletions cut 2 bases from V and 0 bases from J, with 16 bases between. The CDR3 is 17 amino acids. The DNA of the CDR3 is TGCGCCAGCAGCTTTATCTGGCGGGGCTATAGCACAGATACGCAGTATTTT. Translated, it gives CASSFIWRGYSTDTQYF. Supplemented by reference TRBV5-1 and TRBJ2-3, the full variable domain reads KAGVTQTPRYLIKTRGQQVTLSCSPISGHRSVSWYQQTPGQGLQFLFEYFSETQRNKGNFPGRFSGRQFSNSRSEMNVSTLELGDSALYLCASSFIWRGYSTDTQYFGPGTRLTVL.

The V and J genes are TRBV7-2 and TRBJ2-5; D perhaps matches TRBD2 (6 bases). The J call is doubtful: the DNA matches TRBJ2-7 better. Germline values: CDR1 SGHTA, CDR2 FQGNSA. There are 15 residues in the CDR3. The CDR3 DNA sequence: TGTGCCAGCAGCTTAGGGGGGACTGCTGCCTACGAGCAGTACTTC. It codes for CASSLGGTAAYEQYF.

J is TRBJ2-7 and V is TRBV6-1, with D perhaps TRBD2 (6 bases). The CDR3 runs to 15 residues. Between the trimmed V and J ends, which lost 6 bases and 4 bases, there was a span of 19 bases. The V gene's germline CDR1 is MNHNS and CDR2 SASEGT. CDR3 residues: CASSYSSGGAYEQYF. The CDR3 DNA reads TGTGCCAGCAGCTATAGCAGTGGCGGGGCGTACGAGCAGTACTTC.

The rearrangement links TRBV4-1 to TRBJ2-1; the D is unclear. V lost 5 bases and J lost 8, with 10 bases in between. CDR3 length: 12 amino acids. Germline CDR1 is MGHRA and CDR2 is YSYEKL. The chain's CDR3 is CASSYLGHEQFF. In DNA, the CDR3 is TGCGCCAGCAGCTATCTGGGCCATGAGCAGTTCTTC.

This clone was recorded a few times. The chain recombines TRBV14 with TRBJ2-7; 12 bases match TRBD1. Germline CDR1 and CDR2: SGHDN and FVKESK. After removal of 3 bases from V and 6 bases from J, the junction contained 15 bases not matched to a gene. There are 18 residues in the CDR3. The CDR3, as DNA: TGTGCCAGCAGCCAGTCCCTCGGCGGGACAGGGGGCCAGGGCGAGCAGTACTTC. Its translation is CASSQSLGGTGGQGEQYF.

Here the CDR3 reads CAREWYNEQFF. CDR3 in DNA: TGTGCCCGCGAGTGGTACAATGAGCAGTTCTTC. The chain is built from TRBV7-9 and TRBJ2-1; D not certain. V was pared by 11 bases and J by 4 bases, with 9 bases between. The CDR3 loop spans 11 amino acids. Germline V gives CDR1 SEHNR, CDR2 FQNEAQ (reference sequence).